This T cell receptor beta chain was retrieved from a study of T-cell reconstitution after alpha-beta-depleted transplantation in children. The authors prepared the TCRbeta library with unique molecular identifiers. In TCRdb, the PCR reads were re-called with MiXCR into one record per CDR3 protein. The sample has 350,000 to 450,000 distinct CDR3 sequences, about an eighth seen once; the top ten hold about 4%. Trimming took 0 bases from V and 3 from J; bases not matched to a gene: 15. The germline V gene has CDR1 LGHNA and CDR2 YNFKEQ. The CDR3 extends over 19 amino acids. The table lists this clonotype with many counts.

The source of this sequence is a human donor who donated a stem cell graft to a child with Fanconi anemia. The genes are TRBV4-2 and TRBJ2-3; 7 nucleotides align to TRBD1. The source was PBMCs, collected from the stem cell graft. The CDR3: CASSQDRIEGDSRTDTQYF. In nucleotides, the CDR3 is TGTGCCAGCAGCCAAGATCGCATCGAGGGGGACAGTCGAACAGATACGCAGTATTTT.